This T cell receptor beta chain derives from a study of Ad26.COV2.S vaccination and SARS-CoV-2 variants. Whole-study context: Donor had been placed in the Ad26.COV2.S arm of the COV1001 trial. Whole-study findings and limits: Breadth, reportedly substantial, characterized the spike-specific CD8+ and CD4+ T cell responses after vaccination.

A word on this clone: Its cognate antigen is unknown. The identical CDR3 is also encoded by other nucleotide sequences in the sample.

CDR3 length: 15 amino acids. The germline V gene encodes CDR1 LGHDT and CDR2 YNNKEL (reference sequence). Trimming at V came to 4 bases and at J to 1 base, leaving 5 bases not matched to a gene. Profiling relied on immunoSEQ multiplex PCR, and the TCRdb table lists in-frame clones only, not all of them. The table has 430,000 or so clones, around 90% seen once. As for treatment: roughly 19 received Ad26.COV2.S at low or high dose, single or two shots; about 5 received placebo; per-sample allocation not given. Sampling occurred on day 63 after the first vaccine or placebo injection. The rearrangement uses TRBV3-1 (or the pseudogene TRBV3-2) and TRBJ2-7, with 9 positions matching TRBD2. The source was peripheral blood, collected in a trial of Ad26.COV2.S vaccine versus placebo. The source of this sequence is a person between 18 and 65 years old who received the Ad26.COV2.S COVID-19 vaccine or a placebo. The CDR3 reads CASSPGLASSYEQYF. The CDR3 DNA reads as TGTGCCAGCAGCCCGGGACTAGCCTCTTCCTACGAGCAGTACTTC.